These T cell receptor beta chains were read from a single sample in a study of T cell repertoires in cytomegalovirus infection. MiXCR, run by TCRdb on the reads, gives a single entry per CDR3 protein. The data contain under 200,000 distinct CDR3 sequences, more than 9% of them singletons. Sequenced: PBMCs. The receptor set was obtained from a human donor in good health (CMV status not recorded). Some clones in this sample may be carry-over from other donors' samples. CDR3s include the opening cysteine and the closing phenylalanine or tryptophan. The D gene is left open where the match is weak. Where a row states a size, it is once, few, many or the class of an expanded clone; other rows omit it.

D	size	V	J	DNA	CDR3
NA	NA	TRBV15	TRBJ1-2	TGTGCCACCAGCAATCTTGTCTCTGGCTACACCTTC	CATSNLVSGYTF
TRBD2	NA	TRBV6-4	TRBJ2-2	TGTGCCAGCAGTGACTCGGCTAGCGGGGGCACCGGGGAGCTGTTTTTT	CASSDSASGGTGELFF
TRBD2	many	TRBV7-2	TRBJ2-7	TGTGCCAGCAGCGGTGGGACACGGGAGGGTCCGTACTTC	CASSGGTREGPYF
NA	few	TRBV20-1	TRBJ1-2	TGCAGTGCCGAGGAGGGGTTAGCTAACTATGGCTACACCTTC	CSAEEGLANYGYTF
NA	many	TRBV7-6	TRBJ2-1	TGTGCCAGCAGCTTAAGGGGTAATAATGAGCAGTTCTTC	CASSLRGNNEQFF
TRBD1	NA	TRBV7-6	TRBJ1-4	TGTGCCAGCAGCCGGACAGGGTCCGAAAAACTGTTTTTT	CASSRTGSEKLFF
NA	many	TRBV7-9	TRBJ2-7	TGTGCCAGCAGCTCCACTAGCGAGCAGTACTTC	CASSSTSEQYF
TRBD1	few	TRBV5-6	TRBJ2-1	TGTGCCAGCAGCTCCGGGACAGGGGCCAATGAGCAGTTCTTC	CASSSGTGANEQFF
NA	many	TRBV7-9	TRBJ1-2	TGTGCCAGCAACCGGGACGGGAGCTATGGCTACACCTTC	CASNRDGSYGYTF
NA	many	TRBV7-8	TRBJ1-2	TGTGCCAGCAGCTTAGCGGCGGGGTCGGGGGGCTACACCTTC	CASSLAAGSGGYTF